The 9 T cell receptor beta chains below were found in one sample sequenced in a study of T cells in Graves' hyperthyroidism and ophthalmopathy. Template material for amplifying TCR beta CDR3 regions consisted of RNA transcripts. First-round RT-PCR of the TCR CDR3 relied on the HTBI primer set. TCRdb re-derived calls from the multiplex PCR reads in MiXCR, one entry per CDR3 protein. The sample contains about 480,000 distinct CDR3 sequences, about 15% of which appear only once. The specimen sequenced was blood. Receptors originate from a woman aged 18-30 years with Graves' hyperthyroidism.

This clonotype was seen many times. The CDR3 DNA reads as TGTGCCAACAAAACAGGGGCGGGCGAGCAGTACTTC. Amino acids: CANKTGAGEQYF. The chain recombines TRBV28 with TRBJ2-7; TRBD1 aligns across 7 bases. CDR1 MDHEN and CDR2 SYDVKM come from the germline V gene. Trimming cost V 10 bases and J 6 bases; bases outside gene matches: 9. The CDR3 is 12 residues long. Supplemented by reference TRBV28 and TRBJ2-7, the full variable domain reads DVKVTQSSRYLVKRTGEKVFLECVQDMDHENMFWYRQDPGLGLRLIYFSYDVKMKEKGDIPEGYSVSREKKERFSLILESASTNQTSMYLCANKTGAGEQYFGPGTRLTVT.

The table lists this clonotype with many counts. V gene TRBV7-3 combines with J gene TRBJ2-7; D is possibly TRBD2 (5 bases). This CDR3 region has 14 residues. Germline assignment: CDR1 SGHTA and CDR2 FQGTGA. Trimming left V 1 base short and J 3 bases short, with 10 bases between. The CDR3 loop is CASSLSVGNYEQYF. The CDR3 coding sequence is TGTGCCAGCAGCTTAAGCGTCGGGAACTACGAGCAGTACTTC.

This clonotype has a count of ten or more. V and J are TRBV18 and TRBJ1-4, with D tentatively TRBD1 (5 bases). This CDR3 contains 14 residues. Trimming pared 3 bases from V and 10 bases from J, leaving 15 bases between. From germline, CDR1 is KGHSH and CDR2 LQKENI. DNA for the CDR3: TGTGCCAGCTCACCCGGGACCGGAGTGGGAAAACTGTTTTTT. Residues: CASSPGTGVGKLFF.

This clonotype occurred many times. The chain employs TRBV2 and TRBJ1-2, with 9 nucleotides matching TRBD1. Losses at the gene ends were 4 bases for V and 7 bases for J; bases not matched to a gene: 7. The CDR3 spans 14 residues. In germline, CDR1 is SNHLY, CDR2 FYNNEI. The CDR3 coding sequence is TGTGCCAGCAGTGCTACAGGGGGCGTGTTTGGCTACACCTTC. Its translation is CASSATGGVFGYTF.

The chain has TRBV20-1 and TRBJ2-3; 11 bases align to TRBD2. V lost 4 bases to trimming and J lost 4 bases; unmatched junction nucleotides: 1. Germline values: CDR1 DFQATT, CDR2 SNEGSKA (reference sequence). The CDR3 extends over 13 amino acids. CDR3 protein: CSAISGRADTQYF. The CDR3 DNA is TGCAGTGCTATTAGCGGGAGGGCAGATACGCAGTATTTT.

This clonotype was observed many times. The DNA for the CDR3 is TGTGCCAGCAGCTTAGTTGAGGGAGGCCTCACAGATACGCAGTATTTT. It translates to CASSLVEGGLTDTQYF. The gene calls are TRBV13 and TRBJ2-3; weak D call: TRBD2 (6 bases). The germline V gene has CDR1 PRHDT and CDR2 FYEKMQ (reference sequence). Trimming cost V 1 base and J 2 bases, with 13 bases left between them. The CDR3 is 16 residues long.

At least ten counts were recorded for this clonotype. This sequence joins TRBV19 and TRBJ2-1; 12 nucleotides match TRBD2. The germline V gene has CDR1 LNHDA and CDR2 SQIVND (reference sequence). The CDR3 contains 15 residues. With V trimmed by 9 bases and J by 10 bases, 13 bases remained unmatched. CDR3 coding DNA: TGTGCCAGCCGGAGCGGACTAGCGGGATTAAGCGAGCAGTTCTTC. Translation gives CASRSGLAGLSEQFF.

This clonotype was seen only a few times. The J gene is TRBJ2-7, the V gene TRBV4-2, with D possibly matching TRBD2 (5 bases). The CDR3 runs to 13 residues. Germline V gene lookup returns CDR1 LGHNA and CDR2 YNFKEQ. Between the trimmed V and J ends, which lost 0 bases and 6 bases, there was a span of 9 bases. CDR3 amino acids: CASSQEDTSEQYF. CDR3 bases: TGTGCCAGCAGCCAAGAGGATACTAGCGAGCAGTACTTC.

This clonotype was detected many times. The rearrangement uses TRBV2 and TRBJ1-1, with 10 positions matching TRBD1. Germline V gene sequence: CDR1 SNHLY, CDR2 FYNNEI. The CDR3 contains 16 residues. V shed 1 base, J shed 2 bases, and the junction held 4 bases outside the gene matches. CDR3 nucleotide sequence: TGTGCCAGCAGTGAAGAGGGGACAGGGGTCAACACTGAAGCTTTCTTT. Translation: CASSEEGTGVNTEAFF.